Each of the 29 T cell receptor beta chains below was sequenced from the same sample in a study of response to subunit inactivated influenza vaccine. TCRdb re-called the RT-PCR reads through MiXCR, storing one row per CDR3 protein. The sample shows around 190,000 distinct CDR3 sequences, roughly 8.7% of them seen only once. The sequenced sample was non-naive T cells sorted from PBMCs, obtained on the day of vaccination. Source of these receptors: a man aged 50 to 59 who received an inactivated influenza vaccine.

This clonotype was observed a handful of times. The CDR3 spells CASSPPTAVADETQYF. CDR3 in DNA: TGTGCCAGCTCACCACCTACCGCGGTGGCAGATGAGACCCAGTACTTC. The chain joins TRBV18 to TRBJ2-5; D call uncertain. Germline CDR1 reads KGHSH; CDR2 reads LQKENI. V dropped 0 bases and J dropped 5 bases, with 16 bases sitting between them. The CDR3 contains 16 residues.

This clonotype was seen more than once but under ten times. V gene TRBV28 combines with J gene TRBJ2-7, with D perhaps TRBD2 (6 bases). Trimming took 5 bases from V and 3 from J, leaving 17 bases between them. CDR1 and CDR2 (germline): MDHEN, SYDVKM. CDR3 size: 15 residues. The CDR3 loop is CASSGAGQGRYEQYF. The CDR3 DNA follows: TGTGCCAGCAGTGGGGCGGGGCAAGGGCGCTACGAGCAGTACTTC.

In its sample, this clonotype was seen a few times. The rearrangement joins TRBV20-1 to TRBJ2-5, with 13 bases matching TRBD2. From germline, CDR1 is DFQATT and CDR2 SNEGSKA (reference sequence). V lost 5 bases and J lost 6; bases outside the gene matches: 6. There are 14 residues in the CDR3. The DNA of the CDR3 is TGCAGTGCTCACGGGACTAGCGGGGTGAAGACCCAGTACTTC. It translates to CSAHGTSGVKTQYF.

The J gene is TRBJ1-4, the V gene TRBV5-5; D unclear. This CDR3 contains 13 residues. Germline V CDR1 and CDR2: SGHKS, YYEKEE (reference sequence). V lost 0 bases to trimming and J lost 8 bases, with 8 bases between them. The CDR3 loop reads CASSLVQSEKLFF. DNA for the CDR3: TGTGCCAGCAGCTTGGTCCAGTCGGAAAAACTGTTTTTT.

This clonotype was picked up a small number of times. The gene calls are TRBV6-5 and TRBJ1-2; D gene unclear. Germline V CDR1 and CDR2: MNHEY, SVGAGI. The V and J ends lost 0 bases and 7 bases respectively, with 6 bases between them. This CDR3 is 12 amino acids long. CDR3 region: CASSYSTGGYTF. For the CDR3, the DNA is TGTGCCAGCAGTTACTCGACGGGTGGCTACACCTTC.

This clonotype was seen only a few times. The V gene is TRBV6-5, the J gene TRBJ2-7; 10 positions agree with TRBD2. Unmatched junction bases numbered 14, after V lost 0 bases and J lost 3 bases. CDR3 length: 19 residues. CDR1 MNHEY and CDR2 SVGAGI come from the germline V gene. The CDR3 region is CASSYSLLAGDVGSYEQYF. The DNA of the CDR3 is TGTGCCAGCAGTTACTCTCTGCTAGCGGGAGATGTTGGGAGCTACGAGCAGTACTTC.

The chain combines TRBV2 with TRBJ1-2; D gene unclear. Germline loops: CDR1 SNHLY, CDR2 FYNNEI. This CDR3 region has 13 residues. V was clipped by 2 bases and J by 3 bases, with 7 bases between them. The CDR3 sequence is CASSEFSDYGYTF. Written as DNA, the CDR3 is TGTGCCAGCAGTGAATTTAGCGACTATGGCTACACCTTC.

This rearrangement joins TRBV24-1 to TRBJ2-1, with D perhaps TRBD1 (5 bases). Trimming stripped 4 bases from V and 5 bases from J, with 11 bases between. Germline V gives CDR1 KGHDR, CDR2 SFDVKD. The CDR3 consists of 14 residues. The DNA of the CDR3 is TGTGCCACCAGTGACCCACGACAGAACAATGAGCAGTTCTTC. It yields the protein CATSDPRQNNEQFF.

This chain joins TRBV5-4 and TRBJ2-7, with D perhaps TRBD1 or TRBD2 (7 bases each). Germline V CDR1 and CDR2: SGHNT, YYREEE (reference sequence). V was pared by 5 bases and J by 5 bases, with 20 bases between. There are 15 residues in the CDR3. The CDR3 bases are TGTGCCAGCAGACCACCCCAGGGGGGGCTCGACGAGCAGTACTTC. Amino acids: CASRPPQGGLDEQYF.

CDR3 nucleotides: TGTGCCAGCAGTTTATTTTCCAGGGCCGGCTCTGGGGCCAACGTCCTGACTTTC. Protein product: CASSLFSRAGSGANVLTF. This rearrangement joins TRBV27 to TRBJ2-6; D may be TRBD1 (5 bases). CDR1 is MNHEY and CDR2 is SMNVEV in the germline V gene (reference sequence). This CDR3 is 18 amino acids long. With 1 base removed from V and 0 bases from J, the gap between germline ends came to 13 bases.

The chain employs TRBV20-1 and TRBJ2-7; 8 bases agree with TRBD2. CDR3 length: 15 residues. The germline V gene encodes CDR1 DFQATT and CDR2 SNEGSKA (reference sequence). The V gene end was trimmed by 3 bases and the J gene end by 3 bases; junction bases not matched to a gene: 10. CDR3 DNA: TGCAGTGCTAGGGAGCTGACTAGCGTGATCTACGAGCAGTACTTC. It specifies CSARELTSVIYEQYF.

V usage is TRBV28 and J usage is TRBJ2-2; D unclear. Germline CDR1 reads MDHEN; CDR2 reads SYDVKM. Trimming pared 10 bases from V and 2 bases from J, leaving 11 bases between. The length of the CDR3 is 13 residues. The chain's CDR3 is CATWIGNTGELFF. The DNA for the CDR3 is TGTGCCACCTGGATAGGTAACACCGGGGAGCTGTTTTTT.

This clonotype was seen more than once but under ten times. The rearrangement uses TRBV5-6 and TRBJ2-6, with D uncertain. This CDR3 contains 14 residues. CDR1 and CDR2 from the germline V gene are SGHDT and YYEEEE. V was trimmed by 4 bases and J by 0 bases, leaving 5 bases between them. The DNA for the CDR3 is TGTGCCAGCAGCCCAATCTCTGGGGCCAACGTCCTGACTTTC. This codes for CASSPISGANVLTF.

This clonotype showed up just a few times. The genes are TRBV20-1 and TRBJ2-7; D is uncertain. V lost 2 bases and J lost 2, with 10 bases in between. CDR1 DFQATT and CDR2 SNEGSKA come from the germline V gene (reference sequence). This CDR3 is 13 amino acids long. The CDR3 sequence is CSARTAWTYEQYF. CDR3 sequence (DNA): TGCAGTGCTAGAACGGCATGGACCTACGAGCAGTACTTC.

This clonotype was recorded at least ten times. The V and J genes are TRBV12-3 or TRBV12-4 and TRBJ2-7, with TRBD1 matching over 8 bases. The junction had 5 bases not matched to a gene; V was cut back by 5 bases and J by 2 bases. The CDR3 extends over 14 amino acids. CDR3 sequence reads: CASSEGQGAYEQYF. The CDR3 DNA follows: TGTGCCAGCAGTGAAGGACAGGGAGCCTACGAGCAGTACTTC.

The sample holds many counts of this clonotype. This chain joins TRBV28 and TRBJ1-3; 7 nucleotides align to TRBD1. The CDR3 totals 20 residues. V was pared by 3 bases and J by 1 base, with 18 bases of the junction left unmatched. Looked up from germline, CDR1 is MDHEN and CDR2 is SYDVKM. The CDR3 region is CASSFPEYIIGTDSGNTIYF. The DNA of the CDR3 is TGTGCCAGCAGTTTTCCAGAGTACATAATCGGGACAGATTCTGGAAACACCATATATTTT.

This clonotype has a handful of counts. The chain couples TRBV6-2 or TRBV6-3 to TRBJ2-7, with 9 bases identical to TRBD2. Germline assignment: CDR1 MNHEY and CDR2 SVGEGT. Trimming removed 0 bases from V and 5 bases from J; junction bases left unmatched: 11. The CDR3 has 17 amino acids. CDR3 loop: CASSYSISLAGFNEQYF. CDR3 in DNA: TGTGCCAGCAGTTACTCGATTTCTCTAGCGGGATTTAACGAGCAGTACTTC.

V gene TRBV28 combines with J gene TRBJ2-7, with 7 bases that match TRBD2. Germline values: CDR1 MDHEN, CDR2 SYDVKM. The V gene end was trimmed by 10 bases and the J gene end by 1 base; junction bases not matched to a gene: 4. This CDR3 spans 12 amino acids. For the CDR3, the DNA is TGTGCCACCCAGGGAGGGTCCTACGAGCAGTACTTC. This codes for CATQGGSYEQYF.

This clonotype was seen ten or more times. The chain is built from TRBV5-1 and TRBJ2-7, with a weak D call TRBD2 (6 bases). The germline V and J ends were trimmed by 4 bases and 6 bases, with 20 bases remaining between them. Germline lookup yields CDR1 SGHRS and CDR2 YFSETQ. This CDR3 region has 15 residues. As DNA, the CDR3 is TGCGCCAGCAGCCGCGACGGGCAAAACGGGGGCGAGCAGTACTTC. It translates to CASSRDGQNGGEQYF. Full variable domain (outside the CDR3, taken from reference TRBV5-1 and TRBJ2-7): KAGVTQTPRYLIKTRGQQVTLSCSPISGHRSVSWYQQTPGQGLQFLFEYFSETQRNKGNFPGRFSGRQFSNSRSEMNVSTLELGDSALYLCASSRDGQNGGEQYFGPGTRLTVT.

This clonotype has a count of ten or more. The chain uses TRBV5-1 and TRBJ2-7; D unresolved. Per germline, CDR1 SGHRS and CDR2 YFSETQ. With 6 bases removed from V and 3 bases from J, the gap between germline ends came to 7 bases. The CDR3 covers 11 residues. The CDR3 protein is CASTQNYEQYF. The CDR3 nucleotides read TGCGCCAGCACGCAGAACTACGAGCAGTACTTC.

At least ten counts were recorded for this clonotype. CDR3 protein: CASSPERVTQYF. CDR3 nucleotide sequence: TGTGCCAGCAGCCCGGAGCGAGTGACGCAGTATTTT. J is TRBJ2-3 and V is TRBV7-2; D is unresolved. Between the trimmed V and J ends, which lost 5 bases and 9 bases, there was a span of 12 bases. The CDR3 contains 12 residues. Germline V gene sequence: CDR1 SGHTA, CDR2 FQGNSA.

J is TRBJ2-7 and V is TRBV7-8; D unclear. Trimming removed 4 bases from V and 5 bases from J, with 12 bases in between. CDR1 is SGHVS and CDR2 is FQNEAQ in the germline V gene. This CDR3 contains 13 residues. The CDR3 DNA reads TGTGCCAGCAGCTCTGGGCTAAGAGACGAGCAGTACTTC. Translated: CASSSGLRDEQYF.

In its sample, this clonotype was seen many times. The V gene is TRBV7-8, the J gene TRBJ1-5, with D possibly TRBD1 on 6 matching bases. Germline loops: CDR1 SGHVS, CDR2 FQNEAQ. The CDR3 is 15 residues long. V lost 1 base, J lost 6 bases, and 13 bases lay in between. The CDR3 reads CASSLGAGVGQPQHF. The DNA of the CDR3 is TGTGCCAGCAGCTTAGGTGCAGGGGTGGGTCAGCCCCAGCATTTT. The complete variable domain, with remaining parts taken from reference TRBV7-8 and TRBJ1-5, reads GAGVSQSPRYKVAKRGQDVALRCDPISGHVSLFWYQQALGQGPEFLTYFQNEAQLDKSGLPSDRFFAERPEGSVSTLKIQRTQQEDSAVYLCASSLGAGVGQPQHFGDGTRLSIL.

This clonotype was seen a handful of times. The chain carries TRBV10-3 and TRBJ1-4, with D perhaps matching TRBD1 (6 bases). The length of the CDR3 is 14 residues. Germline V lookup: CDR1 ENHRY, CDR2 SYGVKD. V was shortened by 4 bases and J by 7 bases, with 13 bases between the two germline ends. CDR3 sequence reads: CAISGTGYGEKLFF. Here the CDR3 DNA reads TGTGCCATCAGTGGAACAGGGTACGGTGAAAAACTGTTTTTT.

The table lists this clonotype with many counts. CDR3 in amino acids: CASSLGGSEIYEQYF. In DNA, the CDR3 is TGTGCCAGCAGCTTAGGGGGGAGTGAAATTTACGAGCAGTACTTC. This chain connects TRBV7-2 to TRBJ2-7; possibly TRBD1 or TRBD2 for D (5 bases each). The length of the CDR3 is 15 residues. Germline assignment: CDR1 SGHTA and CDR2 FQGNSA. Trimming cost V 1 base and J 4 bases, with 14 bases left between them.

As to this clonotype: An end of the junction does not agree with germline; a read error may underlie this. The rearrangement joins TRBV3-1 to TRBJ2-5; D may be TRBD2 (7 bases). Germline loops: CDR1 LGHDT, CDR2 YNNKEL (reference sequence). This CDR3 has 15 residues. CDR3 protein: CASSQLGGQVETQHF. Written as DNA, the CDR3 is TGTGCCAGCAGCCAGCTGGGGGGGCAAGTAGAGACCCAGCACTTC.

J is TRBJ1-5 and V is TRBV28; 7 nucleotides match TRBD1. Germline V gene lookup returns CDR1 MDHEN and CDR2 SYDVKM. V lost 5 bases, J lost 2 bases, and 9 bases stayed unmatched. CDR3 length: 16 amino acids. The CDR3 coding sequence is TGTGCCAGCAGTACCGTGACAGGGAGGGGCAATCAGCCCCAGCATTTT. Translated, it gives CASSTVTGRGNQPQHF. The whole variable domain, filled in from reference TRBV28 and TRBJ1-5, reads DVKVTQSSRYLVKRTGEKVFLECVQDMDHENMFWYRQDPGLGLRLIYFSYDVKMKEKGDIPEGYSVSREKKERFSLILESASTNQTSMYLCASSTVTGRGNQPQHFGDGTRLSIL.

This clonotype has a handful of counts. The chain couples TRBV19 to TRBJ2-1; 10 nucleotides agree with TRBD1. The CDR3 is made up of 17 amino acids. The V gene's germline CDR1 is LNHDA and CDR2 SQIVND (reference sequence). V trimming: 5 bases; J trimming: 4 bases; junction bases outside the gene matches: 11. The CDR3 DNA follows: TGTGCCAGTAGTCCCCCTCCCGGACAGGGGGAATACAATGAGCAGTTCTTC. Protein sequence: CASSPPPGQGEYNEQFF.

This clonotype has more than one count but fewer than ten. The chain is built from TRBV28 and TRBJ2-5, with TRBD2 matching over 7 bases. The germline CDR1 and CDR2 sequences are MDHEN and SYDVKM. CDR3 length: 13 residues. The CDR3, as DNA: TGTGCTTCGGCGGGAGTTCGGGAAGAGACCCAGTACTTC. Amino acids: CASAGVREETQYF.